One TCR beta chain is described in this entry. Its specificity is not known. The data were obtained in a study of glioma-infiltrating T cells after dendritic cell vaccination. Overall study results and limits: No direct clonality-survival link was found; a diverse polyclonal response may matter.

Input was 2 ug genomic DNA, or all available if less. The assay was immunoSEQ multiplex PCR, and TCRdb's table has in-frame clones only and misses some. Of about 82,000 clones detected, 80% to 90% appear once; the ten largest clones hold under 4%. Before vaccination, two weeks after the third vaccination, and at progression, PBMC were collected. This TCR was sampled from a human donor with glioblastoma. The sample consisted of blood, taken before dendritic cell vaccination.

CDR3 sequence (DNA): TGCGCCTGTCAAGGGGGGGTAAGCACAGATACGCAGTATTTT. Translating it yields CACQGGVSTDTQYF. The chain recombines TRBV5-1 with TRBJ2-3, with TRBD2 as a possible D gene (7 bases). V was trimmed by 10 bases and J by 0 bases, leaving 15 bases between them. The CDR3 runs 14 residues. In germline, CDR1 is SGHRS, CDR2 YFSETQ.